The sequence of this TCR beta chain was determined in a study of glioma-infiltrating T cells (dated by TCRdb to the mid-2010s). For context, the study as a whole: TCR alpha- and beta-chain repertoires were sequenced from glioma tissue, non-neoplastic brain tissue and matched peripheral blood mononuclear cells. To measure divergence between tissue and blood T-cell populations, each tissue-infiltrating repertoire was compared with the peripheral blood repertoire of the same patient. Three low-grade glioma patients, fewer than 10 primary glioblastoma patients and three non-glioma patients contributing non-neoplastic brain tissue were included in the paired cohort.

The full study reports these points: Group comparisons were based on small numbers of patients: three non-neoplastic, three low-grade glioma and roughly eight glioblastoma patients. Very few CDR3 sequences were found to be shared between tissue and blood, and this scarcity was attributed to high CDR3 diversity and limited sampling. In non-neoplastic patients, VJ-independent divergence between tissue and blood fell below expectation, whereas in all gliomas, and especially in low-grade gliomas, the divergence rose above expectation.

Comments on this clonotype: Its antigen remains unidentified. This clone may be a read error of a much larger clone one base away.

TCR alpha and beta CDR3 regions were amplified with the iRepertoire nested amplicon-rescue multiplex PCR (arm-PCR) platform from RNA. One-step reverse transcription and amplification used roughly 95-450 ng of tissue mRNA or PBMC total RNA as input. Following bead purification, Illumina adapters were added through a secondary multiplex PCR, and the libraries were then gel-purified between 200 and 400 bp. Internal 6-nucleotide barcodes were carried by the libraries and were used for demultiplexing. Libraries were sequenced on an Illumina MiSeq with 2x220 or 2x250 nucleotide paired-end reads. As for the original processing: Paired reads were merged with FLASH 1.2.11 and aligned to the GRCh37 human genome with BWA-MEM before extracting TRA and TRB reads. For V and J assignment, an IMGT-derived reference of cassette sequences and CDR3 motifs that included pseudogenes was used. Reads were translated in three frames, and productive CDR3s were defined as those with a C...FGXG motif and no stop codons. Unique combinations of V-J cassette pair and CDR3 amino acid sequence were defined as clonotypes. Hamming distance filtering was applied to reads, with thresholds set by the sequence error rate of each sample in mapped regions. In-frame beta chains were kept once TCRdb had trimmed the public reads at Q25 with fastp and called clones with MiXCR. Identical CDR3 protein sequences are pooled into one entry, listed with their most common genes and DNA. The V and J calls come from TCRdb's annotation, not from the publication. This sample comprises about 190,000 distinct CDR3 sequences, 32% of them detected only once. The ten largest clones capture around 20% of the sample.

Measured from the cysteine to the phenylalanine, the CDR3 is 17 residues long. CDR3 DNA only is kept here, 51 bases in frame from base 1. The germline V gene supplies CDR1 SGHTA and CDR2 FQGNSA. V loses 5 bases at its end and J loses 3 bases; junction bases beyond the gene matches: 8. The TCR comes from a human donor with low-grade glioma or glioblastoma, undergoing nonglioma brain surgery, or in good health (not recorded which). The chain uses TRBV7-2 and TRBJ2-3; TRBD2 agrees with 13 junctional bases. Sequenced: glioma tissue, nonneoplastic brain tissue, or PBMCs (not recorded which). The CDR3 protein: CASSTQLAGGPTDTQYF. In nucleotides, the sequence is TGTGCCAGCAGCACACAACTAGCGGGAGGGCCAACAGATACGCAGTATTTT.